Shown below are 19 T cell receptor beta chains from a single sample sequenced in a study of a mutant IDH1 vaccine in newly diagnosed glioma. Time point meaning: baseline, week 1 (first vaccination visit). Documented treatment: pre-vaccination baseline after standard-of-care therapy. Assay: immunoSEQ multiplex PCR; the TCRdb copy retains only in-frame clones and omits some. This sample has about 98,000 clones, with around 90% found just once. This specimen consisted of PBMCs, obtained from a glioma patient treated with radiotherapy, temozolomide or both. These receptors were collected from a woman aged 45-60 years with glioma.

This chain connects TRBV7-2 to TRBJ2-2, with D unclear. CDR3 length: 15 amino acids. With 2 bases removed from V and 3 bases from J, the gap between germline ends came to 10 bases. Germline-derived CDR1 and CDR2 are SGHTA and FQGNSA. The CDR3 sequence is CASSLIAEYTGELFF. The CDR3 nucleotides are TGTGCCAGCAGCTTAATCGCCGAATACACCGGGGAGCTGTTTTTT.

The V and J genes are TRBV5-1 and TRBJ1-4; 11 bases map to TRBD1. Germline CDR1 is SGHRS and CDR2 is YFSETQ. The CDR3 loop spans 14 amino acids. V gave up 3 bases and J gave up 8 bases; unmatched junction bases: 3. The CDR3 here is CASSSGTGGEKLFF. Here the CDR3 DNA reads TGCGCCAGCAGCTCCGGGACAGGGGGAGAAAAACTGTTTTTT.

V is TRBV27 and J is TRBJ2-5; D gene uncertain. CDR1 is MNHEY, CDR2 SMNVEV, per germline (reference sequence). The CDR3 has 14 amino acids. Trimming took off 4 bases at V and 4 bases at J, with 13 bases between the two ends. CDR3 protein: CASSSTPRRETQYF. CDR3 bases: TGTGCCAGCAGTTCTACCCCCAGGCGAGAGACCCAGTACTTC.

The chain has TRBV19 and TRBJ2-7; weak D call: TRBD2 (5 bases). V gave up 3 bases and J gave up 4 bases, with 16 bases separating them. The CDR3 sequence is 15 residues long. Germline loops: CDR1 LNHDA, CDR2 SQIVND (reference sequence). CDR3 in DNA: TGTGCCAGTAGTATGGTGGACGGGAACGCATACGAGCAGTACTTC. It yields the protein CASSMVDGNAYEQYF.

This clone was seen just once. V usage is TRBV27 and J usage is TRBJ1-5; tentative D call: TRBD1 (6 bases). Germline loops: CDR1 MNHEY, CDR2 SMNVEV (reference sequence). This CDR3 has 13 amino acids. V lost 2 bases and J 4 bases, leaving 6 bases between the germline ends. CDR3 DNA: TGTGCCAGCAGTTTACAGGGGAATCAGCCCCAGCATTTT. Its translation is CASSLQGNQPQHF.

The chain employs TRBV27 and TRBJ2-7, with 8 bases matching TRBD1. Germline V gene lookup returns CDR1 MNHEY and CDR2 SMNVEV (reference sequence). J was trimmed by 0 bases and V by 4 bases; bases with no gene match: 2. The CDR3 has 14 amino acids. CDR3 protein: CASSYGTGSYEQYF. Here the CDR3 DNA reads TGTGCCAGCAGTTACGGGACAGGCTCCTACGAGCAGTACTTC.

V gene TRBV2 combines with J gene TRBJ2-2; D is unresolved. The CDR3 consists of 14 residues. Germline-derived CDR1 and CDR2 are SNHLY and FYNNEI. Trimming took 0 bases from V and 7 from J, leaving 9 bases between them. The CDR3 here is CASSEAGRGGELFF. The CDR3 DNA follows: TGTGCCAGCAGTGAAGCTGGGCGTGGCGGGGAGCTGTTTTTT.

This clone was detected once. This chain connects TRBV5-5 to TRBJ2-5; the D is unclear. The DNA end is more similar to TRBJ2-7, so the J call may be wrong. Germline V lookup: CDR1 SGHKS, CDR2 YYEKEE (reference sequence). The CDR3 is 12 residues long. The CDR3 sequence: CASSLNPYEQYF. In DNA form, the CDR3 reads TGTGCCAGCAGCCTGAATCCCTACGAGCAGTACTTC.

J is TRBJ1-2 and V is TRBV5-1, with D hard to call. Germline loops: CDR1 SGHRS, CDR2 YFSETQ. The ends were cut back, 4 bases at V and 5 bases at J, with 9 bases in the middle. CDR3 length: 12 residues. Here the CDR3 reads CASSEDPYGYTF. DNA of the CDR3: TGCGCCAGCAGCGAGGACCCTTATGGCTACACCTTC.

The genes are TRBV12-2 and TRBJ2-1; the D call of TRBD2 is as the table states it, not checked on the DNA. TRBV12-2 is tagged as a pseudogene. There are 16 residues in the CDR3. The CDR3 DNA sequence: TGTGCAAGTCGCTTCTGGGTAGGGAGCTCCTACAATGAGCAGTTCTTC. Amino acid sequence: CASRFWVGSSYNEQFF.

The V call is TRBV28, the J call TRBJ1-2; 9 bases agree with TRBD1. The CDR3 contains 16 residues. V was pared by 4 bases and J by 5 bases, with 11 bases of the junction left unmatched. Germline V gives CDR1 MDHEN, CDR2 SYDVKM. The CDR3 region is CASSSWDRADFYGYTF. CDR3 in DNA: TGTGCCAGCAGTTCCTGGGACAGGGCTGACTTTTATGGCTACACCTTC.

This chain's CDR3 is CASRLSEDTGELFF. The CDR3 nucleotides are TGTGCCAGCCGCCTTTCAGAGGACACCGGGGAGCTGTTTTTT. The gene calls are TRBV6-6 and TRBJ2-2; no reliable D call. The V gene lost 8 bases and the J gene lost 3 bases, with 13 bases spanning the gap. The CDR3 runs to 14 residues. The germline V gene has CDR1 MNHNY and CDR2 SVGAGI (reference sequence).

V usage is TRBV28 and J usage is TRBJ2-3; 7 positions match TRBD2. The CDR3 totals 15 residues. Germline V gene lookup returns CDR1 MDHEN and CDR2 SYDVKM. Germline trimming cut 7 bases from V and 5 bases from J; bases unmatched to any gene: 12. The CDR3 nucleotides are TGTGCCAGCACCCTACAGGAAGCGGGAAGAGATACGCAGTATTTT. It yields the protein CASTLQEAGRDTQYF.

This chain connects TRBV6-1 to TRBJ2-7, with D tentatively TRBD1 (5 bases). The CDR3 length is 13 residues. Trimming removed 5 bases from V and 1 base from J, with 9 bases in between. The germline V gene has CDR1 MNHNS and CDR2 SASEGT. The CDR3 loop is CASSRTTSYEQYF. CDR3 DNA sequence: TGTGCCAGCAGTCGGACAACTTCCTACGAGCAGTACTTC.

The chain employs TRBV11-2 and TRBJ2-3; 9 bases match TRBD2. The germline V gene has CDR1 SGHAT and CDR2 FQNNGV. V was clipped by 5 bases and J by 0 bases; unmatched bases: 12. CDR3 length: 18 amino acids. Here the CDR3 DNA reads TGTGCCAGCAGCCCTTCCCCTTTCACTAGCGGGAGCACAGATACGCAGTATTTT. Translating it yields CASSPSPFTSGSTDTQYF.

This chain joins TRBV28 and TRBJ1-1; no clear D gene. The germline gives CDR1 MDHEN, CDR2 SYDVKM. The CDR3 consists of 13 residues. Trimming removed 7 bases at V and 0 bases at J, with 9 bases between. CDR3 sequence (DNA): TGTGCCAGCACAGCCATGATGAACACTGAAGCTTTCTTT. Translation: CASTAMMNTEAFF. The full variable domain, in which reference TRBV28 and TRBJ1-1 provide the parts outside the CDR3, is DVKVTQSSRYLVKRTGEKVFLECVQDMDHENMFWYRQDPGLGLRLIYFSYDVKMKEKGDIPEGYSVSREKKERFSLILESASTNQTSMYLCASTAMMNTEAFFGQGTRLTVV.

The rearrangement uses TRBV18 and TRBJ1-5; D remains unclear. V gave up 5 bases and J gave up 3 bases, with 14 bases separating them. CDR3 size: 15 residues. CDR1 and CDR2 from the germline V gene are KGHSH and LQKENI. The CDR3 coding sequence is TGTGCCAGCTCAGGAAGGCCGGCGGACAATCAGCCCCAGCATTTT. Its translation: CASSGRPADNQPQHF.

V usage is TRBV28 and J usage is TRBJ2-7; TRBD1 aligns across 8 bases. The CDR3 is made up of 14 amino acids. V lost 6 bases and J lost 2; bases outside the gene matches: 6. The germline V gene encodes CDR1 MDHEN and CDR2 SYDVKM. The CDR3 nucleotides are TGTGCCAGCAGCTCACAGGGGGACACCTACGAGCAGTACTTC. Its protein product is CASSSQGDTYEQYF. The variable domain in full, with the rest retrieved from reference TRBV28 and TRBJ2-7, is DVKVTQSSRYLVKRTGEKVFLECVQDMDHENMFWYRQDPGLGLRLIYFSYDVKMKEKGDIPEGYSVSREKKERFSLILESASTNQTSMYLCASSSQGDTYEQYFGPGTRLTVT.

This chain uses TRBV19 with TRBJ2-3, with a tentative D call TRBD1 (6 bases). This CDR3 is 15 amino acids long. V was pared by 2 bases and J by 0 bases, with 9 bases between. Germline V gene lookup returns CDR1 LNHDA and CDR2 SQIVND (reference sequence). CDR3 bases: TGTGCCAGTAGTATACTGGACAGTAGCACAGATACGCAGTATTTT. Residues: CASSILDSSTDTQYF.